The entry that follows covers one T cell receptor (beta chain) sequence. Antigen: not known. A sample-barcoded 5' primer and a J-beta primer mix were used in a second PCR of about 7 to 12 cycles. Every cDNA molecule bore a tag from a template-switch adaptor containing 12 random nucleotides. TCRdb reprocessed the 5' RACE reads via MiXCR and lists one record per CDR3 protein. This sample has about 750,000 distinct CDR3 sequences, with less than 70% found just once. V lost 8 bases and J lost 1, with 11 bases in between. This CDR3 region has 13 residues. Germline CDR1 is MDHEN and CDR2 is SYDVKM. The draw of peripheral blood yielded ten milliliters from each donor. The sample belongs to a study of blood T cells in healthy people across ages. Points from the study as a whole: More naive CD4+ cells and higher diversity were found in long-lived than in aged donors. Diversity estimates drawn from one million T cells were deemed underestimates.

The V call is TRBV28, the J call TRBJ2-5; D is undetermined. This receptor was identified in an elderly man in good health. The sequencing sample was made of blood. CDR3 bases: TGTGCCAGCGTTGGCGGCACCCAAGAGACCCAGTACTTC. This encodes CASVGGTQETQYF.